This entry lists 24 T cell receptor beta chains sequenced from one sample in a study of response to subunit inactivated influenza vaccine. TCRdb reprocessed the RT-PCR reads via MiXCR and lists one record per CDR3 protein. The profile shows more than 450,000 distinct CDR3 sequences, approximately 7.1% of them singletons. The specimen was PBMCs from blood, collected around 2 years after vaccination. The receptor set was obtained from a man between 50 and 70 years old who received an inactivated influenza vaccine.

V is TRBV11-2 and J is TRBJ1-2, with unresolved D. V lost 7 bases and J 1 base, leaving 16 bases between the germline ends. Germline V gives CDR1 SGHAT, CDR2 FQNNGV. This CDR3 region has 15 residues. The CDR3 DNA reads as TGTGCCAGCAAGAAAGGACGAGCGTTTAACTATGGCTACACCTTC. Translation gives CASKKGRAFNYGYTF.

The genes are TRBV7-9 and TRBJ1-1; D is possibly TRBD1 (5 bases). The CDR3 loop spans 15 amino acids. The germline V gene encodes CDR1 SEHNR and CDR2 FQNEAQ (reference sequence). Trimming removed 5 bases at V and 7 bases at J, with 20 bases between. CDR3 sequence reads: CASSPRTGRTIEAFF. For the CDR3, the DNA is TGTGCCAGCAGCCCACGGACGGGACGAACGATTGAAGCTTTCTTT.

This clonotype was seen at least ten times. This chain connects TRBV5-1 to TRBJ1-1; D remains ambiguous. V was shortened by 0 bases and J by 1 base, with 7 bases between the two germline ends. The V gene's germline CDR1 is SGHRS and CDR2 YFSETQ. This CDR3 spans 14 amino acids. CDR3 bases: TGCGCCAGCAGCTTGGACAACCAGAACACTGAAGCTTTCTTT. Its translation is CASSLDNQNTEAFF. The entire variable domain, with the rest obtained from reference TRBV5-1 and TRBJ1-1, is as follows: KAGVTQTPRYLIKTRGQQVTLSCSPISGHRSVSWYQQTPGQGLQFLFEYFSETQRNKGNFPGRFSGRQFSNSRSEMNVSTLELGDSALYLCASSLDNQNTEAFFGQGTRLTVV.

This clonotype was found a few times. The rearrangement uses TRBV29-1 and TRBJ1-2, with D possibly TRBD1 on 6 matching bases. Trimming left V 7 bases short and J 3 bases short, with 15 bases between. The germline V gene has CDR1 SQVTM and CDR2 ANQGSEA. There are 13 residues in the CDR3. DNA for the CDR3: TGCAGCGGGGCCACAGGGTCAGACTATGGCTACACCTTC. This gives the protein CSGATGSDYGYTF.

This clonotype was seen only a few times. This chain connects TRBV6-2 or TRBV6-3 to TRBJ2-2; maybe TRBD2 (6 bases). V gave up 4 bases and J gave up 7 bases, with 13 bases separating them. Germline CDR1 is MNHEY and CDR2 is SVGEGT. This CDR3 spans 14 amino acids. The CDR3, as DNA: TGTGCCAGCAGTTTCCGGGACTTAGTCGGGGAGCTGTTTTTT. It specifies CASSFRDLVGELFF.

This clonotype was seen at least ten times. V gene TRBV21-1 combines with J gene TRBJ2-3; TRBD1 was called by the table and not checked on the DNA. TRBV21-1 has pseudogene status. This CDR3 spans 15 amino acids. The CDR3 here is CASSKDEGARDTQYF. The DNA for the CDR3 is TGTGCCAGCAGCAAAGACGAGGGGGCGAGAGATACGCAGTATTTT.

The table lists this clonotype with a few counts. The rearrangement uses TRBV9 and TRBJ2-3; 7 nucleotides match TRBD2. Trimming at V came to 4 bases and at J to 2 bases, leaving 10 bases not matched to a gene. This CDR3 contains 16 residues. Germline V gene data show CDR1 as SGDLS and CDR2 as YYNGEE. The CDR3: CASSLSDGRTTDTQYF. The CDR3 coding sequence is TGTGCCAGCAGCTTATCAGACGGGAGGACCACAGATACGCAGTATTTT.

This clonotype turned up a few times. The rearrangement uses TRBV20-1 and TRBJ2-4; D might be TRBD1 (6 bases). Per germline, CDR1 DFQATT and CDR2 SNEGSKA (reference sequence). Trimming stripped 1 base from V and 9 bases from J, with 19 bases between. CDR3 size: 15 residues. The CDR3 region is CSARAGDAVVGIQYF. Written as DNA, the CDR3 is TGCAGTGCTAGAGCAGGGGACGCCGTCGTTGGCATTCAGTACTTC.

This chain links TRBV24-1 with TRBJ2-7, with 9 bases that match TRBD1. CDR1 is KGHDR, CDR2 SFDVKD, per germline. The CDR3 runs to 15 residues. V was pared by 2 bases and J by 6 bases, with 7 bases of the junction left unmatched. For the CDR3, the DNA is TGTGCCACCAGTGATTCCGGGACAGGGAGCTCCGAGCAGTACTTC. Protein sequence: CATSDSGTGSSEQYF.

Concerning this clonotype: A much bigger clone sits one base away, suggesting this may be a read error. The V call is TRBV24-1, the J call TRBJ2-3; D is ambiguous. Germline CDR1 is KGHDR and CDR2 is SFDVKD. The CDR3 sequence is 12 residues long. V shed 1 base and J shed 8 bases, with 6 bases lying between them. CDR3 DNA sequence: TGTGCCACCAGTGATTTTTCAACTACGCAGTATTTT. This codes for CATSDFSTTQYF.

The chain employs TRBV10-3 and TRBJ2-7, with TRBD1 identical over 8 bases. Germline V gives CDR1 ENHRY, CDR2 SYGVKD. Trimming removed 7 bases from V and 5 bases from J; junction bases left unmatched: 19. The CDR3 extends over 17 amino acids. CDR3 sequence reads: CAIKFSNGQGGIDEQYF. The DNA of the CDR3 is TGTGCCATCAAATTCTCAAATGGACAGGGAGGAATAGACGAGCAGTACTTC.

CDR3 region: CASTVTSGGSVEQYF. For the CDR3, the DNA is TGTGCCAGCACCGTCACTAGCGGGGGTTCTGTCGAGCAGTACTTC. The chain uses TRBV6-2 or TRBV6-3 and TRBJ2-7; TRBD2 agrees at 11 bases. V shed 7 bases and J 6 bases; nucleotides not matched to a gene: 11. The CDR3 consists of 15 residues. In germline, CDR1 is MNHEY, CDR2 SVGEGT.

This clonotype was recorded at least ten times. The rearrangement uses TRBV28 and TRBJ2-7, with 10 positions matching TRBD1. V trimming: 4 bases; J trimming: 3 bases; junction bases outside the gene matches: 6. Germline V gene sequence: CDR1 MDHEN, CDR2 SYDVKM. CDR3 length: 15 residues. The CDR3 protein is CASSSGQGELYEQYF. DNA for the CDR3: TGTGCCAGCAGTTCAGGACAGGGGGAACTCTACGAGCAGTACTTC.

V usage is TRBV7-2 and J usage is TRBJ2-1, with 10 bases fitting TRBD2. Germline assignment: CDR1 SGHTA and CDR2 FQGNSA. The V segment lost 1 base and the J segment 10 bases; nucleotides outside the gene matches: 7. This CDR3 spans 15 amino acids. The CDR3 DNA sequence: TGTGCCAGCAGCTTAGAGTTAGCGGGGGGTAGGGAGCAGTTCTTC. This sequence encodes CASSLELAGGREQFF.

This clonotype was detected many times. J is TRBJ1-1 and V is TRBV27; D might be TRBD1 (5 bases). Germline V CDR1 and CDR2: MNHEY, SMNVEV (reference sequence). V lost 1 base to trimming and J lost 0 bases, with 18 bases between them. The CDR3 extends over 18 amino acids. The CDR3 sequence: CASSLYWRGRGMNTEAFF. In nucleotides, the CDR3 is TGTGCCAGCAGTTTATATTGGCGTGGGAGGGGCATGAACACTGAAGCTTTCTTT.

A few counts support this clonotype. The V gene is TRBV6-2 or TRBV6-3, the J gene TRBJ2-5; 9 bases align to TRBD1. The V segment lost 6 bases and the J segment 5 bases; nucleotides outside the gene matches: 7. The germline V gene encodes CDR1 MNHEY and CDR2 SVGEGT. The CDR3 has 14 amino acids. CDR3 in amino acids: CASSIPDRGETQYF. The DNA of the CDR3 is TGTGCCAGCAGCATTCCCGACAGGGGGGAGACCCAGTACTTC.

The gene calls are TRBV7-2 and TRBJ2-7; 10 bases agree with TRBD2. This CDR3 comprises 15 residues. J was trimmed by 2 bases and V by 5 bases; bases with no gene match: 6. CDR1 SGHTA and CDR2 FQGNSA come from the germline V gene. The DNA for the CDR3 is TGTGCCAGCAGCGTGGGACTAGCGAGACCCTACGAGCAGTACTTC. Translation: CASSVGLARPYEQYF.

The chain recombines TRBV4-3 with TRBJ2-5, with 9 bases lining up with TRBD2. Germline CDR1 LGHNA, CDR2 YSLEER. This CDR3 is 15 amino acids long. V dropped 0 bases and J dropped 3; count of bases not matched to a gene: 2. The CDR3 spells CASSQEASGEETQYF. The CDR3 nucleotides read TGCGCCAGCAGCCAAGAGGCTAGCGGGGAAGAGACCCAGTACTTC.

This clonotype was seen at least ten times. The chain recombines TRBV12-3 or TRBV12-4 with TRBJ1-5; D gene ambiguous. This CDR3 has 14 residues. V lost 7 bases and J lost 7, with 17 bases in between. The CDR3 sequence is CASTTAAEGQPQHF. CDR3 coding DNA: TGTGCCAGCACCACAGCGGCTGAGGGCCAGCCCCAGCATTTT.

The rearrangement joins TRBV5-1 to TRBJ2-1; maybe TRBD2 (5 bases). Germline CDR1 SGHRS, CDR2 YFSETQ. Trimming pared 0 bases from V and 8 bases from J, leaving 15 bases between. The CDR3 is 15 amino acids. CDR3 nucleotides: TGCGCCAGCAGCTTGGCCGCTAGCCTCTGGGATGAGCAGTTCTTC. Protein: CASSLAASLWDEQFF.

Many counts were recorded for this clonotype. The chain uses TRBV5-1 and TRBJ2-1; 9 bases map to TRBD1. The CDR3 has 15 amino acids. Trimming at V came to 2 bases and at J to 6 bases, leaving 6 bases not matched to a gene. In germline, CDR1 is SGHRS, CDR2 YFSETQ. CDR3 region: CASSLLQGAGNEQFF. The CDR3 nucleotides read TGCGCCAGCAGCTTATTACAGGGGGCCGGCAATGAGCAGTTCTTC.

The rearrangement links TRBV27 to TRBJ2-5; weak D call: TRBD1 (5 bases). V gave up 8 bases and J gave up 5 bases, with 18 bases separating them. The germline V gene encodes CDR1 MNHEY and CDR2 SMNVEV (reference sequence). This CDR3 contains 14 residues. CDR3 in amino acids: CASSRAQGQETQYF. DNA for the CDR3: TGTGCCAGCTCAAGGGCGCAGGGCCAGGAGACCCAGTACTTC.

This clonotype was seen a few times. The V and J genes are TRBV20-1 and TRBJ2-1, with D unclear. Germline V CDR1 and CDR2: DFQATT, SNEGSKA (reference sequence). Trimming stripped 0 bases from V and 9 bases from J, with 12 bases between. The CDR3 is made up of 13 amino acids. This chain's CDR3 is CSARDVRATEQFF. The CDR3 DNA follows: TGCAGTGCTAGAGATGTCCGGGCGACTGAGCAGTTCTTC.

The chain employs TRBV5-1 and TRBJ2-5; 8 positions match TRBD2. The CDR3 length is 15 residues. The germline CDR1 and CDR2 sequences are SGHRS and YFSETQ. V trimming: 2 bases; J trimming: 3 bases; junction bases outside the gene matches: 6. The CDR3 DNA reads as TGCGCCAGCAGCTTTCGGTCGGGGGGGGAAGAGACCCAGTACTTC. It codes for CASSFRSGGEETQYF.